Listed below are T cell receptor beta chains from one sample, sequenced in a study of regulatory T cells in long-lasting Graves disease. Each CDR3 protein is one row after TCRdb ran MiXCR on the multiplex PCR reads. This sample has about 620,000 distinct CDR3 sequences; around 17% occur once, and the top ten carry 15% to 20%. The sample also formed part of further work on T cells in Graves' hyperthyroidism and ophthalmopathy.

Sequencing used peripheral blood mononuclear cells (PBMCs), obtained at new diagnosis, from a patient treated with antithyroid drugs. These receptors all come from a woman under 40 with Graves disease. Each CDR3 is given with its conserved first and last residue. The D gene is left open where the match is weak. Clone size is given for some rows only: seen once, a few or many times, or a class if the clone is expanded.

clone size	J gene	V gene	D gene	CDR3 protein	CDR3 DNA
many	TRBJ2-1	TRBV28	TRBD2	CASNEAGAGNEQFF	TGTGCCAGCAACGAAGCGGGAGCTGGTAATGAGCAGTTCTTC
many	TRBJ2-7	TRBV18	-	CASSPQSGFEQYF	TGTGCCAGCTCACCACAGAGTGGGTTCGAGCAGTACTTC
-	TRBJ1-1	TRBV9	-	CASSPQTRVNTEAFF	TGTGCCAGCAGCCCCCAAACGCGGGTTAACACTGAAGCTTTCTTT
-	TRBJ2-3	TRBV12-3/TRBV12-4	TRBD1	CASSLAGQGLTDTQYF	TGTGCCAGCAGTTTAGCGGGACAGGGGTTGACAGATACGCAGTATTTT
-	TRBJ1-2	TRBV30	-	CAWSVGPGGGYTF	TGTGCCTGGAGTGTAGGTCCCGGCGGTGGCTACACCTTC
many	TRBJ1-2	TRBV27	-	CASSTRQTYGYTF	TGTGCCAGCAGTACTCGGCAGACCTATGGCTACACCTTC
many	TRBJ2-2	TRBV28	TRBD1	CASSFGDRVTGELFF	TGTGCCAGCAGTTTCGGGGACAGGGTCACCGGGGAGCTGTTTTTT
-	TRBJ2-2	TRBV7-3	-	CASTPGTGELFF	TGTGCCAGCACCCCCGGAACCGGGGAGCTGTTTTTT
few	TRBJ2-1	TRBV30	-	CAWSRRFSEQFF	TGTGCCTGGAGCCGCAGATTTAGTGAGCAGTTCTTC
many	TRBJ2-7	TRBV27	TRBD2	CASSLFGRGAYEQYF	TGTGCCAGCAGCCTTTTCGGGAGGGGAGCCTACGAGCAGTACTTC
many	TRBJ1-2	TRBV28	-	CASSPWTERVYGYTF	TGTGCCAGCAGTCCGTGGACAGAGAGAGTCTATGGCTACACCTTC
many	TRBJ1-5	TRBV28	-	CASSLPRRANQPQHF	TGTGCCAGCAGTCTCCCCCGGAGGGCAAATCAGCCCCAGCATTTT
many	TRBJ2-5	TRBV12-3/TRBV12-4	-	CASSFLGGWETQYF	TGTGCCAGCAGTTTTCTGGGGGGTTGGGAGACCCAGTACTTC
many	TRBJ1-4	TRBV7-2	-	CASSLGPERKLFF	TGTGCCAGCAGCTTAGGCCCAGAAAGAAAACTGTTTTTT
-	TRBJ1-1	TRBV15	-	CATSRVGQNSEAFF	TGTGCCACCAGCAGAGTAGGTCAGAACAGTGAAGCTTTCTTT
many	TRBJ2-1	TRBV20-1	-	CSAMLEQREQFF	TGCAGTGCTATGCTGGAACAGAGAGAGCAGTTCTTC
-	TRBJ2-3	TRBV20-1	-	CSARTGTLSTDTQYF	TGCAGTGCCCGCACCGGGACGCTTAGCACAGATACGCAGTATTTT
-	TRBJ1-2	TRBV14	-	CASSQATGLGGYTF	TGTGCCAGCAGCCAAGCGACTGGGCTGGGCGGCTACACCTTC
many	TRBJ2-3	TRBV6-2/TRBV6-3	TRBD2	CASSTLAGGLSAEDTQYF	TGTGCCAGCAGCACACTAGCGGGAGGTCTCTCCGCTGAGGATACGCAGTATTTT
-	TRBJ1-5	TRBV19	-	CASCTGFGFDQPQHF	TGTGCCAGCTGCACAGGGTTTGGTTTCGATCAGCCCCAGCATTTT
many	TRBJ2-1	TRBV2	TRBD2	CASTVEPGLALYNEQFF	TGTGCCAGCACCGTAGAGCCCGGACTAGCGCTTTACAATGAGCAGTTCTTC
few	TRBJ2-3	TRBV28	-	CASSLIGADTQYF	TGTGCCAGCAGTTTGATAGGGGCAGATACGCAGTATTTT
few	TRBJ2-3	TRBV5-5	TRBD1	CASRLTGVSTDTQYF	TGTGCCAGCAGACTTACAGGGGTGAGCACAGATACGCAGTATTTT
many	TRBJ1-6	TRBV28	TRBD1	CASSLMDRGGPLHF	TGTGCCAGCAGTTTGATGGACAGGGGAGGGCCCCTCCACTTT
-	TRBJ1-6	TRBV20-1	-	CSARASSYNSPLHF	TGCAGTGCTAGAGCGAGCTCCTATAATTCACCCCTCCACTTT
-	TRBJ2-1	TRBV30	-	CAWSTRSSYNEQFF	TGTGCCTGGAGCACGAGGAGCTCCTACAATGAGCAGTTCTTC
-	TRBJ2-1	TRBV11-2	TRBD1	CASSSDRVEQFF	TGTGCCAGCAGCTCAGACAGGGTTGAGCAGTTCTTC
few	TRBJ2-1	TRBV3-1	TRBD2	CASSLSGLNEQFF	TGTGCCAGCAGCCTATCGGGACTAAATGAGCAGTTCTTC
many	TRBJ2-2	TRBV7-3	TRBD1	CASRQGNANTGELFF	TGTGCCAGCAGACAGGGGAACGCGAACACCGGGGAGCTGTTTTTT
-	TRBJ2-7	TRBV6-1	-	CATPGGVGEQYF	TGTGCCACCCCAGGAGGGGTGGGAGAGCAGTACTTC